This TCR beta chain is drawn from a study of cytomegalovirus exposure and HLA in healthy donors. Study at large: Around 86 million unique TCRs, all from HLA-typed donors, were included in an early release of the data.

Primers included in the PCR were 60 Vbeta and 13 Jbeta primers. Original data processing: Unique TCR beta chains numbered around 75 million in a later analysis, with roughly 10 million shared. Clones were sequenced by immunoSEQ multiplex PCR, and TCRdb holds only the in-frame ones, with some missing. The DNA was the basis for D and trimming; V, J and clone size are from that table. The table includes under 150,000 clones, approximately 8.9% detected once. Study-wide findings and caveats: The authors enumerated 150 to 200 TCR beta chains as linked to cytomegalovirus.

In regard to this clone: The antigen remains unidentified.

The CDR3 runs 15 residues. V shed 3 bases, J shed 4 bases, and the junction held 6 bases outside the gene matches. In germline, CDR1 is MNHNS, CDR2 SASEGT. V and J are TRBV6-1 and TRBJ1-5; TRBD1 agrees at 7 bases. The receptor comes from a woman aged 40-49 years in good health and CMV-seropositive. Sequenced sample: PBMCs. This CDR3 reads CASSDDRARNQPQHF. CDR3 nucleotide sequence: TGTGCCAGCAGTGACGACAGGGCCCGGAATCAGCCCCAGCATTTT.